Sequencing of this T cell receptor beta chain was carried out in a study of vaccination effects on CD4 cells after COVID-19 (dated by TCRdb to the early 2020s). As for the study more broadly: Post-vaccine samples across the study were collected a median of 72 days after the second dose, with a range of 14 to 241. The study compared SARS-CoV-2 spike-specific CD4+ TCR repertoires before and after mRNA vaccination in COVID-19 convalescent patients and infection-naive vaccine recipients. A total of more than 8 COVID-19 convalescent patients and a handful of SARS-CoV-2-naive healthy vaccine recipients were included in the full study. In the study, cultures from other donors were sequenced using the Oncomine TCR Beta short-read assay on an Illumina iSeq 100. Points the paper makes about the study in general: Clones induced by infection and clones induced by vaccination both contracted markedly at late timepoints after vaccination, which fits with T cell responses waning over time. The study was limited by a small number of convalescent patients, and early post-infection timepoints were lacking. In healthy vaccine recipients, vaccine-induced clones were almost all SARS-CoV-2 mono-reactive, with only 1 of 255 cross-reactive with common cold coronaviruses.

Trimming accounts for 5 bases at V and 8 bases at J, while the number of junction bases matched to no gene is 7. The CDR3, cysteine through phenylalanine, is 14 amino acids long. Just CDR3 DNA is preserved here, 42 bases in frame from base 1. Taken from the germline V gene, the CDR1 and CDR2 loops are MDHEN and SYDVKM. In the ViraFEST assay, PBMC were stimulated with viral peptide pools, and antigen-specific CD4+ T cell clonotypes were then identified by expansion using TCR sequencing. After around 11 days of culture, CD4+ T cells were isolated with the EasySep CD4+ T cell isolation kit. Participants received two doses of either the BNT162b2 or the mRNA-1273 mRNA SARS-CoV-2 vaccine. Negative nucleocapsid antibody results before and after vaccination confirmed that the healthy vaccine recipients had no prior SARS-CoV-2 infection. Each well held some 1.9 million PBMC cultured in IMDM containing roughly 5% human AB serum, roughly 9.6 IU/ml IL-2 and gentamicin, along with approximately 10 ug/ml peptides. Half of the culture medium was replaced with fresh IL-2-containing medium on days 3 and 7. Unless otherwise noted, each peptide stimulation condition was cultured in triplicate wells. Using Ficoll-Paque Plus gradient centrifugation, PBMC were separated from whole blood and then either used fresh or cryopreserved at -140C. The spike proteins of SARS-CoV-2 and of the common cold coronaviruses HCoV-NL63, HCoV-OC43 and HCoV-229E were spanned by overlapping peptide pools. Genomic DNA was extracted from cultured CD4+ T cells with the QIAamp micro DNA kit.

Receptor libraries were prepared by the immunoSEQ multiplex PCR assay. TCR beta CDR3 sequencing was performed on DNA from the cultured, isolated CD4+ T cells. The source study handled its data this way. The analysis removed non-productive TCR sequences, trimmed reads to the CDR3 region, and retained only CDR3s that were 7 or more amino acids long. Antigen-specific clonotypes were identified using the MANAFEST web app by comparison of expansion in peptide wells against reference cultures. For clones to be considered positive, expansion at FDR<0.05 versus reference and all other wells, an odds ratio above 5, and a frequency above 0.1% in two replicate wells were required. A clonotype was called cross-reactive if it was significantly expanded both in SARS-CoV-2 spike wells and in at least one common cold coronavirus spike condition. Using the stringdist R package, CDR3 similarity was measured by Levenshtein distance, and unrooted trees were constructed with ape in R 3.6.1. In its TCRdb copy, this immuneACCESS table keeps in-frame sequences only and misses some clones. Where compared with another copy, unresolved V genes explain less than half of these, and the others have no known cause. D and trimming come from the DNA, and the V and J calls and clone size come from that table. The sample table shows 25,000 to 35,000 clones, and roughly 82% are seen once. About 1.6% of the sample is held by the ten biggest clonotypes.

Details on this clone: What this receptor recognizes is not known. Qualities for individual bases were not recorded, and no much larger clone is one base off.

The specimen comprised CD4+ T cells from PBMCs cultured with HCoV-NL63 spike peptides, sampled after COVID-19 vaccination. Interpreted using the paper, the cell subset or site label stands for: HCoV-NL63 spike overlapping peptide pool stimulation. The chain is assembled from TRBV28 and TRBJ2-1; 9 nucleotides in the junction match TRBD1. The sequence came from a human donor who received a COVID-19 vaccine. Some clones in this sample may be carry-over from other donors' samples. The DNA sequence follows: TGTGCCAGCAGTGAGGGACAGGGATTTTATGAGCAGTTCTTC. This sequence encodes CASSEGQGFYEQFF.